This entry features one TCR beta chain sequence. The antigen remains undetermined. Each of the patients experienced relapse following autologous stem cell transplantation, and their brentuximab vedotin exposure differed. The CDR3 contains 14 residues. The germline V gene encodes CDR1 SGHNT and CDR2 YENEEA. Unmatched junction bases numbered 5, after V lost 5 bases and J lost 5 bases. These data are taken from a study of PD-1 blockade in classical Hodgkin lymphoma. Using immunoSEQ multiplex PCR, the repertoire was profiled, and TCRdb retains in-frame clones only, with some absent. There are 60,000 to 75,000 clones in the sample; more than 90% occur only once, and roughly a tenth lies in the top ten. Findings and limits, study-wide: Compared with healthy donors, newly diagnosed patients reportedly showed lower baseline TCR diversity.

The chain uses TRBV11-3 and TRBJ2-2, with 7 bases fitting TRBD2. Sequenced here: peripheral blood mononuclear cells (PBMCs), sampled at baseline. The clonotype comes from a human donor with classical Hodgkin lymphoma. CDR3 DNA: TGTGCCAGCAGCGGGGACTACGGGACCGGGGAGCTGTTTTTT. As protein: CASSGDYGTGELFF. The complete variable domain, with remaining parts taken from reference TRBV11-3 and TRBJ2-2, reads EAGVVQSPRYKIIEKKQPVAFWCNPISGHNTLYWYLQNLGQGPELLIRYENEEAVDDSQLPKDRFSAERLKGVDSTLKIQPAELGDSAVYLCASSGDYGTGELFFGEGSRLTVL.